This record looks at one T cell receptor (beta chain) sequence and its context. The sample originates from a study of technical replicates of blood from a handful of donors. The table came from immunoSEQ multiplex PCR; TCRdb's copy has only in-frame clones and leaves some out. Of under 85,000 clones detected, 80% to 95% appear once; the ten largest clones hold 0.3% to 0.45%. This receptor was taken from a human donor in good health. Some clones in this sample may be carry-over from other donors' samples. The material sequenced was T cells isolated from PBMCs.

The CDR3 region has the DNA TGTGCCATCAGGGATTGGGAGGAGCAGTACTTC. Its translation: CAIRDWEEQYF. The gene calls are TRBV10-3 and TRBJ2-7; a possible D gene is TRBD2 (5 bases). The length of the CDR3 is 11 residues. The V gene lost 6 bases and the J gene lost 7 bases, with 10 bases spanning the gap. Per the germline V gene, CDR1 is ENHRY and CDR2 is SYGVKD.